These 17 T cell receptor beta chains came from one sample sequenced in a study of blood T cell repertoires in COVID-19. This table comes from immunoSEQ multiplex PCR, and its TCRdb copy is limited to in-frame clones, with some not included. Here the sample spans about 42,000 clones, roughly 84% being singletons. The sequenced sample was peripheral blood. Receptor source: a woman in her 70s in a cohort sampled during active COVID-19.

The CDR3 region is CAWSVLGGTEAFF. For the CDR3, the DNA is TGTGCCTGGAGTGTACTGGGGGGCACTGAAGCTTTCTTT. V is TRBV30 and J is TRBJ1-1, with D perhaps TRBD1 (5 bases). There are 13 residues in the CDR3. V lost 0 bases to trimming and J lost 4 bases, with 9 bases between them. Germline V gene lookup returns CDR1 GTSNPN and CDR2 SVGIG (reference sequence).

The chain carries TRBV10-1 and TRBJ2-1, with D hard to call. CDR1 is WNHNN and CDR2 is SYGVQD in the germline V gene (reference sequence). Trimming removed 8 bases from V and 9 bases from J, with 14 bases in between. The CDR3 contains 12 residues. CDR3 amino acids: CASAKQMGEQFF. The CDR3 DNA reads TGCGCCAGCGCCAAACAGATGGGTGAGCAGTTCTTC.

This chain links TRBV27 with TRBJ2-1, with 8 positions matching TRBD2. The junction had 10 bases not matched to a gene; V was cut back by 6 bases and J by 9 bases. In germline, CDR1 is MNHEY, CDR2 SMNVEV (reference sequence). The CDR3 is made up of 14 amino acids. CDR3 amino acids: CASRRPGLVSEQFF. The CDR3 DNA is TGTGCCAGCAGGCGGCCGGGACTAGTCAGTGAGCAGTTCTTC.

The V call is TRBV7-9, the J call TRBJ2-3, with 14 positions matching TRBD2. Per the germline V gene, CDR1 is SEHNR and CDR2 is FQNEAQ (reference sequence). V shed 0 bases, J shed 6 bases, and the junction held 5 bases outside the gene matches. The length of the CDR3 is 17 residues. CDR3 nucleotides: TGTGCCAGCAGCTTAGCGGGACTAGCGGGAGTGGGGGATACGCAGTATTTT. The encoded protein is CASSLAGLAGVGDTQYF.

The chain combines TRBV29-1 with TRBJ1-6; 9 nucleotides align to TRBD1. Germline V gene sequence: CDR1 SQVTM, CDR2 ANQGSEA. This CDR3 region has 14 residues. Trimming at V came to 6 bases and at J to 7 bases, leaving 7 bases not matched to a gene. The DNA of the CDR3 is TGCAGCGTCGCTGCCGGGACAGGGAATTCACCCCTCCACTTT. It codes for CSVAAGTGNSPLHF.

This rearrangement joins TRBV7-9 to TRBJ2-7; 8 positions agree with TRBD2. There are 16 residues in the CDR3. V shed 5 bases, J shed 0 bases, and the junction held 9 bases outside the gene matches. Germline V gene data show CDR1 as SEHNR and CDR2 as FQNEAQ (reference sequence). DNA for the CDR3: TGTGCCAGCAGCCCCCGAGCGGGAGCCCTCTCCTACGAGCAGTACTTC. Its protein is CASSPRAGALSYEQYF.

As regards this clone: One end of the junction is discordant with germline, which a read error may explain. The CDR3 spells CANSLETSGAETQYF. CDR3 DNA: TGTGCCAACAGCTTGGAGACTAGCGGGGCAGAGACCCAGTACTTC. V gene TRBV5-4 combines with J gene TRBJ2-5, with 11 bases aligning to TRBD2. The CDR3 is 15 amino acids. Germline loops: CDR1 SGHNT, CDR2 YYREEE (reference sequence).

J is TRBJ1-5 and V is TRBV19, with 9 bases that match TRBD1. From germline, CDR1 is LNHDA and CDR2 SQIVND (reference sequence). V shed 7 bases, J shed 0 bases, and the junction held 7 bases outside the gene matches. CDR3 length: 16 residues. DNA for the CDR3: TGTGCCAGTACCGCCGGGACAGGGTTTAGCAATCAGCCCCAGCATTTT. Translating it yields CASTAGTGFSNQPQHF.

This clone is classed as medium-sized. This chain uses TRBV28 with TRBJ1-5, with 8 bases that match TRBD1. Germline loops: CDR1 MDHEN, CDR2 SYDVKM. The CDR3 runs 14 residues. After removal of 4 bases from V and 7 bases from J, the junction contained 6 bases not matched to a gene. CDR3 in DNA: TGTGCCAGCAGTTCGGTCAGGGGGCGGCAGCCCCAGCATTTT. Its protein is CASSSVRGRQPQHF.

The V and J genes are TRBV7-9 and TRBJ1-1, with D perhaps matching TRBD1 (5 bases). Trimming took 5 bases from V and 7 from J, leaving 14 bases between them. This CDR3 region has 13 residues. Germline-derived CDR1 and CDR2 are SEHNR and FQNEAQ (reference sequence). CDR3 in DNA: TGTGCCAGCAGCCCAGGGTATTACAATGAAGCTTTCTTT. Residues: CASSPGYYNEAFF.

This rearrangement joins TRBV7-9 to TRBJ1-1; no clear D gene. Germline V gene sequence: CDR1 SEHNR, CDR2 FQNEAQ (reference sequence). The CDR3 consists of 12 residues. The V gene lost 2 bases and the J gene lost 6 bases, with 7 bases spanning the gap. The CDR3 sequence: CASSLLSSEAFF. CDR3 bases: TGTGCCAGCAGCTTACTATCCTCTGAAGCTTTCTTT.

The chain has TRBV5-1 and TRBJ2-5, with D perhaps matching TRBD2 (7 bases). The length of the CDR3 is 13 residues. Germline CDR1 and CDR2: SGHRS and YFSETQ. Trimming took off 0 bases at V and 7 bases at J, with 10 bases between the two ends. Here the CDR3 reads CASSLEGGWTQYF. CDR3 nucleotide sequence: TGCGCCAGCAGCTTGGAGGGGGGGTGGACCCAGTACTTC.

This chain connects TRBV20-1 to TRBJ2-7; 8 bases are shared with TRBD1. In germline, CDR1 is DFQATT, CDR2 SNEGSKA (reference sequence). With 3 bases clipped from V and 3 bases from J, the junction kept 4 bases outside the gene matches. The CDR3 has 13 amino acids. This CDR3 is CSASAGGFYEQYF. DNA for the CDR3: TGCAGTGCTAGTGCAGGGGGCTTCTACGAGCAGTACTTC.

The V gene is TRBV9, the J gene TRBJ2-5; D unclear. CDR1 SGDLS and CDR2 YYNGEE come from the germline V gene. The V and J ends lost 0 bases and 1 base respectively, with 4 bases between them. The CDR3 covers 13 residues. The DNA for the CDR3 is TGTGCCAGCAGCGTAGAGCTCCAAGAGACCCAGTACTTC. It specifies CASSVELQETQYF.

V and J are TRBV6-6 and TRBJ2-7; 7 positions match TRBD1. The germline gives CDR1 MNHNY, CDR2 SVGAGI (reference sequence). There are 15 residues in the CDR3. Trimming cost V 6 bases and J 3 bases; bases outside gene matches: 11. CDR3 in DNA: TGTGCCAGCAGCTCCGCCTCGACAGGGAACTACGAGCAGTACTTC. It encodes CASSSASTGNYEQYF.

The DNA for the CDR3 is TGTGCCAGTAGTATCCAGCGGGACCGCACAGATACGCAGTATTTT. Encoded protein: CASSIQRDRTDTQYF. The chain is built from TRBV19 and TRBJ2-3; TRBD2 matches at 7 bases. The V segment lost 3 bases and the J segment 1 base; nucleotides outside the gene matches: 4. Germline V gene lookup returns CDR1 LNHDA and CDR2 SQIVND (reference sequence). This CDR3 contains 15 residues.

This chain joins TRBV6-2 or TRBV6-3 and TRBJ2-1; a possible D gene is TRBD1 (6 bases). The germline gives CDR1 MNHEY, CDR2 SVGEGT. V was clipped by 0 bases and J by 0 bases, with 15 bases between them. CDR3 length: 18 residues. CDR3 sequence: CASSYSGQRWSSYNEQFF. The CDR3, as DNA: TGTGCCAGCAGTTACTCTGGACAGAGGTGGAGCTCCTACAATGAGCAGTTCTTC.